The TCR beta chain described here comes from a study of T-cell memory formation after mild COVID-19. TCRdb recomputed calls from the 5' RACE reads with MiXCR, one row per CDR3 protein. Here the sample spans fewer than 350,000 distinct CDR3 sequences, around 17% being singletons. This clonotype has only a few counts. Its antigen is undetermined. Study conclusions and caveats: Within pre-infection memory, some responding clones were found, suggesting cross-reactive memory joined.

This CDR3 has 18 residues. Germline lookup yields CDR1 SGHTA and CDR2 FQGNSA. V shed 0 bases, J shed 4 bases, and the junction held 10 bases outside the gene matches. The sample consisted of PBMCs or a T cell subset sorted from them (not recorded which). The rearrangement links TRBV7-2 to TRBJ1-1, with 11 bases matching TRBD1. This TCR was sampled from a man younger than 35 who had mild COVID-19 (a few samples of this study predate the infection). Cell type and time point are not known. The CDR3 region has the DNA TGTGCCAGCAGCTTAGCGGGGGGACAGGGGGTTTTAGGCACTGAAGCTTTCTTT. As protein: CASSLAGGQGVLGTEAFF.